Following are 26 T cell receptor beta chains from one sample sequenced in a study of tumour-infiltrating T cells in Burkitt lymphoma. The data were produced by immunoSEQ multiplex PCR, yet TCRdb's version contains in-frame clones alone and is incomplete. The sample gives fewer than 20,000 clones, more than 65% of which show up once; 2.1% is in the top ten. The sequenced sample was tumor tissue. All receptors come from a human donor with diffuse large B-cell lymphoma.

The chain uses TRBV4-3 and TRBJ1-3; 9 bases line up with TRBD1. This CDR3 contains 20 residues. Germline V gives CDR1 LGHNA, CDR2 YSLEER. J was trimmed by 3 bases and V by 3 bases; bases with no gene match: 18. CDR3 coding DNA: TGCGCCAGCAGCCACCCTACTGGGAGCCCGGGACAGGGTAGTGGAAACACCATATATTTT. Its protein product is CASSHPTGSPGQGSGNTIYF.

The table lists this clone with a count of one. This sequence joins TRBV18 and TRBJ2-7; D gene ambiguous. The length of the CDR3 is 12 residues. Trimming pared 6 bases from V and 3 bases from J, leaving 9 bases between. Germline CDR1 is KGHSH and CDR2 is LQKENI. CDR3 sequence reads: CASSPLGYEQYF. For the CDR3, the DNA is TGTGCCAGCTCGCCGCTCGGCTACGAGCAGTACTTC.

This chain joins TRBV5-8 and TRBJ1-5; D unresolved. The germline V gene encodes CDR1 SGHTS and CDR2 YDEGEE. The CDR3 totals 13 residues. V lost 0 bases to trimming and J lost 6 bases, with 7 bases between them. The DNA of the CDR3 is TGTGCCAGCAGCTTGGAGGCAGGTCAGCCCCAGCATTTT. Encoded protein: CASSLEAGQPQHF.

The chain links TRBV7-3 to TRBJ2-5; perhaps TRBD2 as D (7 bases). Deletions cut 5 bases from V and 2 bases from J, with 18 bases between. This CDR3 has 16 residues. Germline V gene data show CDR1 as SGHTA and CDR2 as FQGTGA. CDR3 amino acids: CASSPIPGGRQETQYF. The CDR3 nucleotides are TGTGCCAGCAGCCCCATTCCGGGGGGCCGACAAGAGACCCAGTACTTC.

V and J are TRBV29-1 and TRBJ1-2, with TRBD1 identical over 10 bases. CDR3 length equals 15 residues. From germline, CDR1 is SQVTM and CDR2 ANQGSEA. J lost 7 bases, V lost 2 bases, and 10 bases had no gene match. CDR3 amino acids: CSVEHHGQGVAGYTF. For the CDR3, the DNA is TGCAGCGTTGAACACCACGGACAGGGGGTCGCTGGCTACACCTTC.

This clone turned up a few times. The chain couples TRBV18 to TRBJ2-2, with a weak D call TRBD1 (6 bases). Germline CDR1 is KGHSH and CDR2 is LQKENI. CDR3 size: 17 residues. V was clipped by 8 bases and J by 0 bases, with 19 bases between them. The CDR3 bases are TGTGCCAGCCCCCTCCGGGCAGGGGACGCGAACACCGGGGAGCTGTTTTTT. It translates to CASPLRAGDANTGELFF.

The CDR3 loop reads CASSSGASGNYGYTF. Written as DNA, the CDR3 is TGTGCCAGCTCTTCAGGGGCCTCGGGTAACTATGGCTACACCTTC. This chain uses TRBV18 with TRBJ1-2, with D possibly matching TRBD1 (6 bases). Germline CDR1 reads KGHSH; CDR2 reads LQKENI. V was pared by 6 bases and J by 1 base, with 15 bases between. The CDR3 spans 15 residues.

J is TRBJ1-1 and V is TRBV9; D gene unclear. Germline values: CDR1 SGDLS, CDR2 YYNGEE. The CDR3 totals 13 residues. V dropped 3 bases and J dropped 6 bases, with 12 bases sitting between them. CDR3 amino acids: CASSAEGWAEAFF. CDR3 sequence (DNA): TGTGCCAGCAGCGCCGAGGGATGGGCTGAAGCTTTCTTT.

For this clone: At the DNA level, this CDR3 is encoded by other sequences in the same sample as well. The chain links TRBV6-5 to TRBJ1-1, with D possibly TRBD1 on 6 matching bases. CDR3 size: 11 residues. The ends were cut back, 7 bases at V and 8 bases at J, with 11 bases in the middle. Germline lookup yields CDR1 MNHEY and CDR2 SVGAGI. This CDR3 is CASTQGGEAFF. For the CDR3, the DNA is TGTGCCAGCACCCAAGGGGGGGAAGCTTTCTTT.

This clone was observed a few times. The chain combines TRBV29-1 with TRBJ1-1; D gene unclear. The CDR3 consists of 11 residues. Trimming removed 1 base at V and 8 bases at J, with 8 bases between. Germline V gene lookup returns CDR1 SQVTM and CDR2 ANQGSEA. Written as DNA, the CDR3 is TGCAGCGTTGAAGGAGGTGCGGAAGCTTTCTTT. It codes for CSVEGGAEAFF.

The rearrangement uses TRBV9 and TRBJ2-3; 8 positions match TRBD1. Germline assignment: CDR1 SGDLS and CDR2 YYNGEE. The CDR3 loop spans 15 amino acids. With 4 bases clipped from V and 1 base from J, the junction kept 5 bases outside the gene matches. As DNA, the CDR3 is TGTGCCAGCAGCATAACAGGGGGAGGCACAGATACGCAGTATTTT. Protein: CASSITGGGTDTQYF.

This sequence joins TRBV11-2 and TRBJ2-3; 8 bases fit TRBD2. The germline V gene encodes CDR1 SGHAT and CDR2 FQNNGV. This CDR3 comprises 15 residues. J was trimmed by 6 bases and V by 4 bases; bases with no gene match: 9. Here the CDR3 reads CASSSISGVLDTQYF. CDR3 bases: TGTGCCAGCAGCTCAATTAGCGGGGTCTTGGATACGCAGTATTTT.

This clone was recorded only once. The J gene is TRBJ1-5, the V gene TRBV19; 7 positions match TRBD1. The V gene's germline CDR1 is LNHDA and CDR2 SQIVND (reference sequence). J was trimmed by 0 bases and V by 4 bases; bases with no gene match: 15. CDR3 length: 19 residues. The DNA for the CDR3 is TGTGCCAGTAGTACCCCTCGACAGGGTGCTCACTATAGCAATCAGCCCCAGCATTTT. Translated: CASSTPRQGAHYSNQPQHF.

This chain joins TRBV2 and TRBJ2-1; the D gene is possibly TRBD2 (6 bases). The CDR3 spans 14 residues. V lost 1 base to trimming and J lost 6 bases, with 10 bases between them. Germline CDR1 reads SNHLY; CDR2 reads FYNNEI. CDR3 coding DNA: TGTGCCAGCAGTGAAGAGGGTAGCGGCAATGAGCAGTTCTTC. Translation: CASSEEGSGNEQFF.

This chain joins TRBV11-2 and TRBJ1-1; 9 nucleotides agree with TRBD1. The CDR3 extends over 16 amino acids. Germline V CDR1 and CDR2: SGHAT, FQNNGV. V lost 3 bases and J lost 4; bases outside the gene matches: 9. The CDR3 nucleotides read TGTGCCAGCAGCTTGCTACAGGGGGCAGTGGGCACTGAAGCTTTCTTT. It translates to CASSLLQGAVGTEAFF.

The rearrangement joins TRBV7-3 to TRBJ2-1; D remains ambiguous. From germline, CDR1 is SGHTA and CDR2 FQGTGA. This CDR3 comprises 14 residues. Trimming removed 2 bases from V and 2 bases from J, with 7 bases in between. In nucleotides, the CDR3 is TGTGCCAGCAGCTTATCCACTACCTACAATGAGCAGTTCTTC. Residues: CASSLSTTYNEQFF.

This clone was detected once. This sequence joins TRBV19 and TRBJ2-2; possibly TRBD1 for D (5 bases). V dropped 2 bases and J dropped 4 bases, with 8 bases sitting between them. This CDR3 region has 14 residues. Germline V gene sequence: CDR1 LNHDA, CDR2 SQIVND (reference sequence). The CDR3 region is CASSIQGSTGELFF. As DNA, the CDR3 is TGTGCCAGTAGTATACAGGGTTCCACCGGGGAGCTGTTTTTT.

CDR3 bases: TGTGCCATCGCCGCATCCCCAACTTATGGCTACACCTTC. This codes for CAIAASPTYGYTF. This chain uses TRBV10-3 with TRBJ1-2; no firm D call. The CDR3 contains 13 residues. Germline CDR1 reads ENHRY; CDR2 reads SYGVKD. V was cut by 8 bases and J by 5 bases, with 15 bases left in between.

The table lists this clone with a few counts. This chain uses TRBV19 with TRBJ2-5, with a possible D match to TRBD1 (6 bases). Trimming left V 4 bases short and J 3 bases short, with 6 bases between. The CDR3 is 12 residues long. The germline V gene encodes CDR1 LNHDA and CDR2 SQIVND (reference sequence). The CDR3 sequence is CASSKGEETQYF. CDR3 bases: TGTGCCAGTAGTAAGGGGGAAGAGACCCAGTACTTC.

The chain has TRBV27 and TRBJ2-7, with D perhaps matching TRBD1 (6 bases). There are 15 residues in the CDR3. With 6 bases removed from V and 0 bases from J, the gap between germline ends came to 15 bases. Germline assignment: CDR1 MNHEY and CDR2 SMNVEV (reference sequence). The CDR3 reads CASSLRDTSSYEQYF. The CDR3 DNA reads TGTGCCAGCAGCCTCCGGGACACCTCCTCCTACGAGCAGTACTTC.

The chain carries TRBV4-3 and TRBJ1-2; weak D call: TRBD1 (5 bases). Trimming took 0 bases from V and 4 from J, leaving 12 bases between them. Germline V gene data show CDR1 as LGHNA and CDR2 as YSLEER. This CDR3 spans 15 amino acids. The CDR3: CASSQDWGITYGYTF. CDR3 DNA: TGCGCCAGCAGCCAAGATTGGGGGATCACCTATGGCTACACCTTC.

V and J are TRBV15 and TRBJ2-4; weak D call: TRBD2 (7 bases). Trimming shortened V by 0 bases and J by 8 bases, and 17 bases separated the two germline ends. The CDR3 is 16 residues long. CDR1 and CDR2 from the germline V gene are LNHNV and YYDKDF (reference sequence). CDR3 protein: CATSRDLGGLSDIQYF. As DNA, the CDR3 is TGTGCCACCAGCAGAGATCTGGGGGGGCTTAGTGACATTCAGTACTTC.

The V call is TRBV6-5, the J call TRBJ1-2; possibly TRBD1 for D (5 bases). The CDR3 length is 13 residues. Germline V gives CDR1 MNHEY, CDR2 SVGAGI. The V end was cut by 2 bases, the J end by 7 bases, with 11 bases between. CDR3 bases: TGTGCCAGCAGTTACCTCCAGGGTAGTGGCTACACCTTC. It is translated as CASSYLQGSGYTF.

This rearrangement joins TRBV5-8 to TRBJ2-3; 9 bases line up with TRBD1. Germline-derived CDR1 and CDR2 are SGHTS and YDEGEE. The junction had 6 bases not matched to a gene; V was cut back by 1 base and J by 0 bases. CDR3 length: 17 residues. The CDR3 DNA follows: TGTGCCAGCAGCTTGACCGCCGGGACAGGGAGCACAGATACGCAGTATTTT. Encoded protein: CASSLTAGTGSTDTQYF.

DNA of the CDR3: TGTGCCACCGCGGATCTTCAAGAGACCCAGTACTTC. Translated, it gives CATADLQETQYF. The chain combines TRBV25-1 with TRBJ2-5; no firm D call. The CDR3 covers 12 residues. With 10 bases removed from V and 2 bases from J, the gap between germline ends came to 11 bases. Germline CDR1 is MGHDK and CDR2 is SYGVNS.

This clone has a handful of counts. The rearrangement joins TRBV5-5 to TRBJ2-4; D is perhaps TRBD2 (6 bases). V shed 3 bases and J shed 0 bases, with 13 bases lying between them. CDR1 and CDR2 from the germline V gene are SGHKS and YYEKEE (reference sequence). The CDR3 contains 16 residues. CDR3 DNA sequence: TGTGCCAGCAGCTCTGCCGAGGGACTAGCCAAAAACATTCAGTACTTC. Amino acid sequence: CASSSAEGLAKNIQYF.